Each of the 21 T cell receptor beta chains below was sequenced from the same sample in a study of blood T cell repertoires in COVID-19. TCRdb's copy holds only in-frame clones and misses some; the assay was immunoSEQ multiplex PCR. The sample records over 250,000 clones, 86% being singletons. Sequences were obtained from peripheral blood. The receptor set was obtained from a woman in her seventies with COVID-19, enrolled during active disease.

The sample holds one count of this clone. The gene calls are TRBV5-1 and TRBJ1-4, with 10 bases matching TRBD1. Trimming removed 3 bases from V and 6 bases from J; junction bases left unmatched: 2. CDR1 and CDR2 (germline): SGHRS, YFSETQ. The CDR3 is 14 amino acids. CDR3 DNA: TGCGCCAGCAGCTGGGGGACAGGGGATGAAAAACTGTTTTTT. As protein: CASSWGTGDEKLFF.

J is TRBJ2-5 and V is TRBV5-1; D not resolved. Per germline, CDR1 SGHRS and CDR2 YFSETQ. The V and J ends lost 6 bases and 2 bases respectively, with 5 bases between them. This CDR3 region has 11 residues. The CDR3 loop reads CASTNQETQYF. The CDR3 region has the DNA TGCGCCAGCACCAATCAAGAGACCCAGTACTTC.

V usage is TRBV2 and J usage is TRBJ1-5, with 7 bases aligning to TRBD1. V trimming: 5 bases; J trimming: 2 bases; junction bases outside the gene matches: 15. CDR3 size: 18 residues. CDR1 is SNHLY, CDR2 FYNNEI, per germline. CDR3 nucleotides: TGTGCCAGCAGTCCTAGGCTTACACCAGGGGGTGGCAATCAGCCCCAGCATTTT. Protein product: CASSPRLTPGGGNQPQHF.

The chain joins TRBV27 to TRBJ2-1; 8 bases agree with TRBD1. V shed 5 bases and J 8 bases; nucleotides not matched to a gene: 11. This CDR3 comprises 15 residues. Germline V gives CDR1 MNHEY, CDR2 SMNVEV (reference sequence). The CDR3 is CASSRGTGRSDEQFF. The CDR3 DNA reads as TGTGCCAGCAGTCGCGGGACAGGAAGGTCCGATGAGCAGTTCTTC.

Note on this clone: The same CDR3 also results from other DNA sequences found in this sample. This rearrangement joins TRBV24-1 to TRBJ2-1, with 7 bases lining up with TRBD1. The CDR3 is made up of 16 amino acids. Germline V CDR1 and CDR2: KGHDR, SFDVKD. Losses at the gene ends were 4 bases for V and 4 bases for J; bases not matched to a gene: 9. In DNA, the CDR3 is TGTGCCACCAGTGACCCCCGACAGGGTTCTTACAATGAGCAGTTCTTC. Translating it yields CATSDPRQGSYNEQFF.

J is TRBJ1-1 and V is TRBV5-1; D gene unclear. The CDR3 is made up of 14 amino acids. Trimming shortened V by 1 base and J by 0 bases, and 7 bases separated the two germline ends. Germline-derived CDR1 and CDR2 are SGHRS and YFSETQ. CDR3 sequence (DNA): TGCGCCAGCAGCTTGTCGGGAATGAACACTGAAGCTTTCTTT. Protein: CASSLSGMNTEAFF.

V and J are TRBV5-4 and TRBJ2-7; 9 nucleotides match TRBD1. Trimming removed 3 bases from V and 2 bases from J; junction bases left unmatched: 12. Germline values: CDR1 SGHNT, CDR2 YYREEE (reference sequence). This CDR3 region has 17 residues. CDR3 region: CASSSPGGQGIPYEQYF. CDR3 DNA: TGTGCCAGCAGCTCCCCTGGGGGACAGGGTATCCCCTACGAGCAGTACTTC.

The rearrangement links TRBV9 to TRBJ1-4; 7 bases match TRBD1. The germline CDR1 and CDR2 sequences are SGDLS and YYNGEE. This CDR3 has 14 amino acids. The junction had 3 bases not matched to a gene; V was cut back by 3 bases and J by 4 bases. The CDR3 coding sequence is TGTGCCAGCAGCGCGGACAGGTATAATGAAAAACTGTTTTTT. This gives the protein CASSADRYNEKLFF.

This clone was counted many times. The chain joins TRBV18 to TRBJ1-1; TRBD1 agrees at 9 bases. The CDR3 runs 13 residues. Germline CDR1 reads KGHSH; CDR2 reads LQKENI. V shed 6 bases and J 5 bases; nucleotides not matched to a gene: 4. Here the CDR3 DNA reads TGTGCCAGCTCCGGGACAGGGAGAACTGAAGCTTTCTTT. Protein product: CASSGTGRTEAFF.

This clone has a single count. V usage is TRBV20-1 and J usage is TRBJ1-2, with 12 bases lining up with TRBD1. V lost 3 bases to trimming and J lost 8 bases; unmatched junction nucleotides: 7. Germline CDR1 reads DFQATT; CDR2 reads SNEGSKA (reference sequence). The CDR3 runs 14 residues. The CDR3 nucleotides read TGCAGTGCTAGTAGGGACAGGGGGCTGGAGGGCTACACCTTC. Translating gives CSASRDRGLEGYTF.

V is TRBV12-3 or TRBV12-4 and J is TRBJ1-2; a weak D match, TRBD1 (5 bases). The CDR3 contains 13 residues. Trimming cost V 3 bases and J 4 bases, with 9 bases left between them. CDR3 in amino acids: CASSLPGVYGYTF. The CDR3 bases are TGTGCCAGCAGTTTGCCGGGGGTCTATGGCTACACCTTC.

The chain employs TRBV28 and TRBJ2-5; 10 bases map to TRBD2. V shed 6 bases and J 1 base; nucleotides not matched to a gene: 14. CDR3 size: 18 residues. The germline V gene encodes CDR1 MDHEN and CDR2 SYDVKM. CDR3 coding DNA: TGTGCCAGCAGACCTTTCAAATCTAGCGGGGGTTTCCAAGAGACCCAGTACTTC. Protein sequence: CASRPFKSSGGFQETQYF.

The CDR3 DNA sequence: TGCAGCGCTCGACAGCTAAATCAGCCCCAGCATTTT. It encodes CSARQLNQPQHF. This chain uses TRBV29-1 with TRBJ1-5; possible D gene TRBD1, 5 bases. The CDR3 extends over 12 amino acids. Trimming pared 7 bases from V and 4 bases from J, leaving 11 bases between. Per germline, CDR1 SQVTM and CDR2 ANQGSEA.

The chain links TRBV19 to TRBJ1-5, with 9 bases identical to TRBD1. The CDR3 covers 17 residues. Germline CDR1 and CDR2: LNHDA and SQIVND (reference sequence). V trimming: 3 bases; J trimming: 0 bases; junction bases outside the gene matches: 6. CDR3 protein: CASSIFGTGSSNQPQHF. The CDR3 nucleotides are TGTGCCAGTAGTATCTTTGGGACAGGGAGTAGCAATCAGCCCCAGCATTTT.

The chain has TRBV6-9 and TRBJ1-1; 7 bases are a match to TRBD1. With V trimmed by 4 bases and J by 1 base, 0 bases remained unmatched. The CDR3 spans 13 residues. Germline V gene sequence: CDR1 MNHGY, CDR2 SVAAGI. As DNA, the CDR3 is TGTGCCAGCAGTTGGACAGGGAACACTGAAGCTTTCTTT. Encoded protein: CASSWTGNTEAFF.

CDR3 nucleotides: TGCAGTGCCCCTAGAGAGGAGACCCAGTACTTC. Protein product: CSAPREETQYF. This rearrangement joins TRBV20-1 to TRBJ2-5; D gene uncertain. V was shortened by 6 bases and J by 5 bases, with 10 bases between the two germline ends. The germline V gene has CDR1 DFQATT and CDR2 SNEGSKA (reference sequence). The CDR3 has 11 residues.

CDR3 sequence (DNA): TGTGCCAGCAAGGGACAGAACTACACCTTC. Amino acid sequence: CASKGQNYTF. V gene TRBV2 combines with J gene TRBJ1-2, with TRBD1 identical over 7 bases. The CDR3 is made up of 10 amino acids. Germline V gene data show CDR1 as SNHLY and CDR2 as FYNNEI. Trimming at V came to 7 bases and at J to 10 bases, leaving 3 bases not matched to a gene.

This CDR3 is CASSQDNGNTIYF. In DNA, the CDR3 is TGCGCCAGCAGCCAAGATAATGGAAACACCATATATTTT. The rearrangement joins TRBV4-1 to TRBJ1-3; D is unclear. The V end lost 0 bases, the J end lost 3 bases, and 3 bases lay between the germline ends. CDR3 length equals 13 residues. Germline CDR1 reads MGHRA; CDR2 reads YSYEKL.

V and J are TRBV5-1 and TRBJ1-5, with D possibly matching TRBD1 (5 bases). This CDR3 has 13 amino acids. V lost 0 bases, J lost 6 bases, and 7 bases lay in between. The germline V gene has CDR1 SGHRS and CDR2 YFSETQ. The CDR3 DNA follows: TGCGCCAGCAGCTTGGCGGGGGGTCAGCCCCAGCATTTT. Its protein product is CASSLAGGQPQHF.

There are a few counts of this clone. This sequence joins TRBV20-1 and TRBJ1-5; D is perhaps TRBD1 (6 bases). Trimming took off 3 bases at V and 4 bases at J, with 10 bases between the two ends. Germline assignment: CDR1 DFQATT and CDR2 SNEGSKA (reference sequence). CDR3 length: 13 residues. The CDR3, as DNA: TGCAGTGCTAGTAACCAGGGGAATCAGCCCCAGCATTTT. Translation gives CSASNQGNQPQHF.

V and J are TRBV12-5 and TRBJ2-7; 15 bases are a match to TRBD2. Germline V gene sequence: CDR1 LGHNT, CDR2 FRNRAP. The CDR3 loop spans 17 amino acids. The J segment lost 5 bases and the V segment lost 7 bases, leaving 12 bases of the junction unmatched. This chain's CDR3 is CASALGLAGGPSHEQYF. The CDR3 coding sequence is TGTGCTAGTGCACTGGGACTAGCGGGGGGTCCGTCCCACGAGCAGTACTTC. The complete variable domain, with remaining parts taken from reference TRBV12-5 and TRBJ2-7, reads DARVTQTPRHKVTEMGQEVTMRCQPILGHNTVFWYRQTMMQGLELLAYFRNRAPLDDSGMPKDRFSAEMPDATLATLKIQPSEPRDSAVYFCASALGLAGGPSHEQYFGPGTRLTVT.